This T cell receptor beta chain was retrieved from a study of early T cells in non-severe SARS-CoV-2 infection. Study-level background: Chains stayed unpaired after sequencing of bulk RNA from unsorted whole blood.

Study-wide results and caveats: The matching step, a VDJdb search, favored anti-spike CD8 responses and missed private and CD4 specificities.

Unique molecular identifiers were affixed to single, distinct cDNA molecules. TCRdb redid the calling of the 5' RACE reads with MiXCR, one entry per CDR3 protein. This sample carries over 85,000 distinct CDR3 sequences, around an eighth of them seen once, and the ten largest clones take around 4%. This clonotype turned up a few times. What it binds is unknown. This CDR3 comprises 14 residues. Trimming took 5 bases from V and 0 from J; bases not matched to a gene: 4. Germline values: CDR1 PRHDT, CDR2 FYEKMQ (reference sequence). This material consisted of whole blood, taken at baseline. The receptor comes from an adult who was a healthcare worker with PCR-confirmed SARS-CoV-2 infection or an uninfected control (not recorded which). This chain uses TRBV13 with TRBJ2-7; 7 positions agree with TRBD1. CDR3 residues: CASSPQGVSYEQYF. CDR3 nucleotides: TGTGCCAGCAGCCCGCAGGGGGTCTCCTACGAGCAGTACTTC.